A selection of T cell receptor beta chains follows, all from one sample in a study of human T cells and chemical hapten exposure. TCRdb re-derived calls from the RACE reads in MiXCR, one entry per CDR3 protein. Of tens of thousands of distinct CDR3 sequences listed, about 7.4% are singletons. Sequencing used whole blood, obtained in connection with sensitization to the hapten diphenylcyclopropenone (DPC). Receptor source: a woman aged 45 to 65 with alopecia areata. Some clones in this sample may be carry-over from other donors' samples. Each CDR3 is given without its conserved first and last residue. A D gene is named only where the DNA matches it firmly.

j_call v_call d_call cdr3_aa
TRBJ2-2 TRBV6-5 TRBD1 ASSPRTGGTGELF
TRBJ2-7 TRBV11-2 TRBD1 ASRKGTDLVSYEQY
TRBJ2-3 TRBV6-1 NA ASSISPSLDTQY
TRBJ2-2 TRBV6-6 TRBD1 AVDRGYTGELF
TRBJ2-2 TRBV3-1 NA ASSQSKGELF
TRBJ2-1 TRBV9 TRBD2 ASSSGGSSYNEQF
TRBJ2-7 TRBV6-7 NA ASRPTRGSPYEQY
TRBJ1-2 TRBV29-1 TRBD1 SVGQGINGYT
TRBJ2-3 TRBV2 TRBD2 ASSKREGHTDTQY
TRBJ2-1 TRBV7-3 TRBD1 ASSSGQGSYNEQF
TRBJ1-2 TRBV18 NA ASSPNQQHAYGYT
TRBJ1-5 TRBV19 NA ASSKEGHSNQPQH
TRBJ1-1 TRBV30 NA AWKPGPNTEAF
TRBJ2-7 TRBV20-1 TRBD2 SARSTGTSGYEQY
TRBJ2-1 TRBV29-1 NA SVASYSYNEQF
TRBJ1-5 TRBV20-1 NA SARPGLGNQPQH
TRBJ2-7 TRBV20-1 NA SARVLAAFSYEQY
TRBJ1-1 TRBV6-6 NA ASSSGQTPHTEAF
TRBJ1-6 TRBV2 TRBD1 ASTRDRNNSPLH
TRBJ2-2 TRBV6-2/TRBV6-3 NA ASRLLAETGELF
TRBJ1-1 TRBV4-1 NA ASSQEQGKGKGNTEAF
TRBJ1-1 TRBV5-4 NA ASSLVPNTEAF
TRBJ2-4 TRBV2 NA ASKGQATAKNIQY
TRBJ2-7 TRBV7-2 TRBD1 ASSLVFGTGGPGEQY
TRBJ1-2 TRBV6-2/TRBV6-3 TRBD1 ASSYSSQGANYGYT
TRBJ2-1 TRBV20-1 TRBD2 SARSRTPGLAVGHDEQF
TRBJ2-3 TRBV12-3/TRBV12-4 TRBD1 ASSPRTGGEGDTQY
TRBJ2-1 TRBV30 TRBD2 AWSRLAGGTEQF
TRBJ2-2 TRBV4-1 TRBD2 ASSQENFLTSGRGTGELF
TRBJ2-5 TRBV5-1 TRBD1 ASSLAPGQGDSETQY
TRBJ2-1 TRBV7-2 TRBD2 ASISGTSGYNEQF
TRBJ1-2 TRBV18 NA ASGEGTSNYGYT
TRBJ1-2 TRBV7-9 NA ASSPTANYGYT
TRBJ2-7 TRBV27 TRBD1 ASSLSYQGAYEQY
TRBJ2-1 TRBV5-1 NA ASSFRDPGGEQF
TRBJ2-3 TRBV7-9 TRBD2 ASSPLGLAGGKDTQY
TRBJ2-5 TRBV29-1 TRBD1 SVNRGRETQY
TRBJ2-7 TRBV21-1 NA ASSAPPGTGGPEQY